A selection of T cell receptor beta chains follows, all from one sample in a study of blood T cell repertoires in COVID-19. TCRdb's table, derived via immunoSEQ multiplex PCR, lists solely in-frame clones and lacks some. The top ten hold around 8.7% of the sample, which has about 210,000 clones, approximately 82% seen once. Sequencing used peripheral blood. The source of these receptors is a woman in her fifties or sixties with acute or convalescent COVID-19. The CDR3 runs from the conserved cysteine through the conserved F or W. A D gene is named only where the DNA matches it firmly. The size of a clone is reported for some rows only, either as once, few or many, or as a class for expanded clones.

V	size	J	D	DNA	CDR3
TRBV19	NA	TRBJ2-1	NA	TGTGCCAGTAGGGATCCGGGTCTCTACAATGAGCAGTTCTTC	CASRDPGLYNEQFF
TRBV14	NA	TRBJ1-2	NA	TGTGCCAGCAGCCGGGGCAGGGGAGACTATGGCTACACCTTC	CASSRGRGDYGYTF
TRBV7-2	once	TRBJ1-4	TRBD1	TGTGCCAGCAGCTTGGACAGGGGCAATGAAAAACTGTTTTTT	CASSLDRGNEKLFF
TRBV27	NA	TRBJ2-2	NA	TGTGCCAGCAGTTTGTTCCGGGACTCGCACACCGGGGAGCTGTTTTTT	CASSLFRDSHTGELFF
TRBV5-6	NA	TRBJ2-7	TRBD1	TGTGCCAGCAGCAGACGACAGGGTTCCTCCGAGCAGTACTTC	CASSRRQGSSEQYF
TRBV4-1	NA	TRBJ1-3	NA	TGCGCCAGCAGCCAAGAACAGGCATACTCTGGAAACACCATATATTTT	CASSQEQAYSGNTIYF
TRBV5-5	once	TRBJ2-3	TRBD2	TGTGCCAGCAGTCCTAGCGGGGTGGCTTTAGCGGGAGGGCCGGGAGATACGCAGTATTTT	CASSPSGVALAGGPGDTQYF
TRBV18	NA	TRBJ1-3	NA	TGTGCCAGCTCCCCAACCGACAGATCTGGAAACACCATATATTTT	CASSPTDRSGNTIYF
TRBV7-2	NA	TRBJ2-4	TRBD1	TGTGCCAGCAGCTTAGCGGGGGACAGGGGGTCCAAAAACATTCAGTACTTC	CASSLAGDRGSKNIQYF
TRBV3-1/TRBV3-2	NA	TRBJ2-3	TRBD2	TGTGCCAGCAGCCCAGGGACTAGCGGCCTACGAGATACGCAGTATTTT	CASSPGTSGLRDTQYF